These 18 T cell receptor beta chains were sequenced from one sample in a study of T cell changes during pregnancy in multiple sclerosis. Sequencing used immunoSEQ multiplex PCR; TCRdb keeps in-frame clones, though not all of them. The table has about 59,000 clones, under 95% seen once. The sample consisted of peripheral blood, taken in the second trimester of pregnancy. The origin of the receptors is a female donor with multiple sclerosis, enrolled in a pregnancy study.

This chain connects TRBV10-3 to TRBJ2-1, with 11 bases fitting TRBD1. The germline V gene has CDR1 ENHRY and CDR2 SYGVKD. The CDR3 sequence is 14 residues long. J was trimmed by 6 bases and V by 7 bases; bases with no gene match: 5. CDR3 loop: CAINGDRGVNEQFF. The CDR3 coding sequence is TGTGCCATCAATGGGGACAGGGGGGTCAATGAGCAGTTCTTC.

V and J are TRBV28 and TRBJ1-4; 8 bases align to TRBD1. V was clipped by 5 bases and J by 0 bases; unmatched bases: 8. This CDR3 is built from 17 residues. Germline-derived CDR1 and CDR2 are MDHEN and SYDVKM. The CDR3 sequence: CASSGRGRWATNEKLFF. The CDR3, as DNA: TGTGCCAGCAGTGGCAGGGGGCGCTGGGCAACTAATGAAAAACTGTTTTTT.

The DNA of the CDR3 is TGTGCCAGCAGGGAGGACAGGGCCAGGGGTGAGCAGTTCTTC. It specifies CASREDRARGEQFF. This rearrangement joins TRBV6-5 to TRBJ2-1; TRBD1 agrees at 8 bases. The CDR3 is 14 amino acids. V lost 6 bases and J lost 9; bases outside the gene matches: 10. The germline V gene encodes CDR1 MNHEY and CDR2 SVGAGI.

This chain joins TRBV9 and TRBJ1-2; 9 bases line up with TRBD1. Trimming removed 3 bases from V and 3 bases from J; junction bases left unmatched: 3. Germline CDR1 reads SGDLS; CDR2 reads YYNGEE. The CDR3 is 14 residues long. The CDR3 spells CASSGGQGYYGYTF. DNA for the CDR3: TGTGCCAGCAGCGGGGGACAGGGATACTATGGCTACACCTTC.

V gene TRBV6-1 combines with J gene TRBJ1-6, with D perhaps TRBD1 (6 bases). The V end lost 8 bases, the J end lost 16 bases, and 15 bases lay between the germline ends. This CDR3 region has 11 residues. Per the germline V gene, CDR1 is MNHNS and CDR2 is SASEGT. For the CDR3, the DNA is TGTGCCAGCTACGCCAGGGGTGCGCTCCACTTT. The encoded protein is CASYARGALHF.

V and J are TRBV28 and TRBJ1-6; 8 bases align to TRBD1. This CDR3 has 15 residues. The germline CDR1 and CDR2 sequences are MDHEN and SYDVKM. The V gene end was trimmed by 6 bases and the J gene end by 8 bases; junction bases not matched to a gene: 9. The CDR3 nucleotides read TGTGCCAGCAGGCAGAGACAGGGGTCTTATTCACCCCTCCACTTT. This codes for CASRQRQGSYSPLHF.

CDR3 sequence: CASSSDSLQETQYF. DNA for the CDR3: TGTGCCAGCAGCTCCGACTCGCTCCAAGAGACCCAGTACTTC. V is TRBV7-2 and J is TRBJ2-5, with D uncertain. The germline V gene has CDR1 SGHTA and CDR2 FQGNSA. The CDR3 length is 14 residues. With 4 bases removed from V and 1 base from J, the gap between germline ends came to 10 bases.

The J gene is TRBJ1-4, the V gene TRBV4-2; D is undetermined. The germline V gene encodes CDR1 LGHNA and CDR2 YNFKEQ. The CDR3 has 16 amino acids. Trimming removed 0 bases at V and 8 bases at J, with 16 bases between. In DNA, the CDR3 is TGTGCCAGCAGCCAAGATCTTTGGGGAACGGGGGAAAAACTGTTTTTT. This translates into CASSQDLWGTGEKLFF.

The genes are TRBV30 and TRBJ1-2; 8 nucleotides align to TRBD1. V lost 2 bases to trimming and J lost 4 bases; unmatched junction nucleotides: 9. CDR1 is GTSNPN and CDR2 is SVGIG in the germline V gene (reference sequence). This CDR3 has 15 residues. The CDR3 spells CAWSHPTGGVYGYTF. CDR3 sequence (DNA): TGTGCCTGGAGTCACCCCACAGGGGGTGTCTATGGCTACACCTTC.

This clone was counted a single time. This chain links TRBV6-6 with TRBJ1-2; 7 bases fit TRBD1. The CDR3 is 14 residues long. Trimming removed 6 bases from V and 4 bases from J; junction bases left unmatched: 8. Germline V lookup: CDR1 MNHNY, CDR2 SVGAGI (reference sequence). The DNA for the CDR3 is TGTGCCAGCAGACCCGGGACAGCAACCTATGGCTACACCTTC. This codes for CASRPGTATYGYTF.

This sequence joins TRBV30 and TRBJ2-5; unclear D gene. CDR3 length equals 11 residues. V shed 8 bases and J shed 3 bases, with 10 bases lying between them. CDR1 is GTSNPN and CDR2 is SVGIG in the germline V gene (reference sequence). The CDR3 loop reads CARGWEETQYF. The CDR3 DNA is TGTGCCCGAGGCTGGGAAGAGACCCAGTACTTC.

The J gene is TRBJ2-6, the V gene TRBV5-1, with D tentatively TRBD1 (6 bases). The CDR3 covers 18 residues. Per germline, CDR1 SGHRS and CDR2 YFSETQ. V was cut by 4 bases and J by 0 bases, with 17 bases left in between. The CDR3 sequence: CASSASRGSLSGANVLTF. In DNA, the CDR3 is TGCGCCAGCAGCGCAAGCAGGGGCTCTCTCTCTGGGGCCAACGTCCTGACTTTC.

The V and J genes are TRBV9 and TRBJ2-2; 8 bases are a match to TRBD1. CDR1 and CDR2 from the germline V gene are SGDLS and YYNGEE. CDR3 size: 15 residues. J was trimmed by 7 bases and V by 0 bases; bases with no gene match: 5. The DNA of the CDR3 is TGTGCCAGCAGCGTAGTGGCAGGGGGCGTCGGGGAGCTGTTTTTT. As protein: CASSVVAGGVGELFF.

The chain is built from TRBV6-5 and TRBJ2-1; TRBD1 aligns across 8 bases. Unmatched junction bases numbered 7, after V lost 9 bases and J lost 3 bases. The germline CDR1 and CDR2 sequences are MNHEY and SVGAGI. The CDR3 has 14 residues. Written as DNA, the CDR3 is TGTGCCAGTTCACTCGACAGGGGCTACAATGAGCAGTTCTTC. The encoded protein is CASSLDRGYNEQFF.

This clone came up once. This chain links TRBV30 with TRBJ1-4, with 7 bases fitting TRBD1. There are 17 residues in the CDR3. CDR1 and CDR2 (germline): GTSNPN, SVGIG (reference sequence). V lost 1 base, J lost 3 bases, and 11 bases stayed unmatched. CDR3 bases: TGTGCCTGGAGTGGGGGACAGACCTCAAGAGCTAATGAAAAACTGTTTTTT. This encodes CAWSGGQTSRANEKLFF.

The V gene is TRBV5-6, the J gene TRBJ1-2, with 11 bases lining up with TRBD1. Germline V gene data show CDR1 as SGHDT and CDR2 as YYEEEE. Germline trimming cut 0 bases from V and 3 bases from J; bases unmatched to any gene: 7. The CDR3 consists of 17 residues. The chain's CDR3 is CASSLGTGGTGYYGYTF. DNA for the CDR3: TGTGCCAGCAGCTTGGGGACAGGGGGCACGGGGTACTATGGCTACACCTTC.

This chain uses TRBV12-5 with TRBJ1-1; TRBD1 is a possible D gene (6 bases). This CDR3 has 15 residues. Germline CDR1 LGHNT, CDR2 FRNRAP. Trimming shortened V by 10 bases and J by 3 bases, and 21 bases separated the two germline ends. The CDR3 DNA is TGTGCTACGAGCTCTCTTCAGGGGCGGGACACTGAAGCTTTCTTT. Translating it yields CATSSLQGRDTEAFF.

As for this clone: Mismatch with germline at one junction end may stem from a read error. The chain has TRBV7-7 and TRBJ2-7; D not resolved. This CDR3 contains 13 residues. Germline assignment: CDR1 SSHAT and CDR2 FNYEAQ (reference sequence). CDR3 nucleotide sequence: TGTGCTAGCAGCTTAGATCGCAGCTACGAGCAGTACTTC. Residues: CASSLDRSYEQYF.